This TCR beta chain is drawn from a study of blood T cell repertoires in COVID-19. Study overall: Researchers got acute and convalescent COVID-19 samples from the United States, Italy and Spain.

The ends were cut back, 2 bases at V and 8 bases at J, with 7 bases in the middle. The CDR3 is 12 amino acids. Looked up from germline, CDR1 is MNHNS and CDR2 is SASEGT. Sequencing used immunoSEQ multiplex PCR; TCRdb keeps in-frame clones, though not all of them. Among 200,000 or so clones listed, about 80% were seen once. Sequencing input: peripheral blood. J is TRBJ1-5 and V is TRBV6-1; D unclear. The source is an older woman with acute or convalescent COVID-19. The DNA for the CDR3 is TGTGCCAGCAGTGAAATTAGAGAGCCCCAGCATTTT. It yields the protein CASSEIREPQHF.